Following are 23 T cell receptor beta chains from one sample sequenced in a study of shared clonotypes between healthy human individuals. The data were produced by immunoSEQ multiplex PCR, yet TCRdb's version contains in-frame clones alone and is incomplete. The sample records under 2,500,000 clones, around 95% being singletons. The material sequenced was naive CD4+ T cells sorted from blood. Subset given: CD45RA+ positively selected. Receptor source: a young man in good health.

The chain employs TRBV9 and TRBJ1-2; no clear D. CDR3 length: 12 amino acids. Trimming pared 4 bases from V and 5 bases from J, leaving 9 bases between. Germline-derived CDR1 and CDR2 are SGDLS and YYNGEE. This CDR3 is CASSRDNYGYTF. CDR3 in DNA: TGTGCCAGCAGCAGAGACAATTATGGCTACACCTTC. Together with reference TRBV9 and TRBJ1-2, the CDR3 gives the full variable domain: DSGVTQTPKHLITATGQRVTLRCSPRSGDLSVYWYQQSLDQGLQFLIQYYNGEERAKGNILERFSAQQFPDLHSELNLSSLELGDSALYFCASSRDNYGYTFGSGTRLTVV.

V gene TRBV6-1 combines with J gene TRBJ1-6; D is possibly TRBD1 (6 bases). Trimming stripped 1 base from V and 9 bases from J, with 13 bases between. Germline V gene data show CDR1 as MNHNS and CDR2 as SASEGT. The CDR3 extends over 15 amino acids. CDR3 nucleotides: TGTGCCAGCAGTGAAGTTGTACAGGGAGGTTCACCCCTCCACTTT. Translating gives CASSEVVQGGSPLHF.

V usage is TRBV11-2 and J usage is TRBJ1-5; a possible D gene is TRBD1 (5 bases). The germline CDR1 and CDR2 sequences are SGHAT and FQNNGV. V was shortened by 0 bases and J by 0 bases, with 15 bases between the two germline ends. The CDR3 contains 18 residues. CDR3 DNA sequence: TGTGCCAGCAGCTTAGATCGATTAGGGGATACTAGCAATCAGCCCCAGCATTTT. Its translation is CASSLDRLGDTSNQPQHF.

The chain is built from TRBV28 and TRBJ1-5; 11 bases fit TRBD1. V lost 6 bases, J lost 6 bases, and 7 bases stayed unmatched. This CDR3 has 15 residues. The germline V gene has CDR1 MDHEN and CDR2 SYDVKM. The CDR3 spells CASSQGGTGGQPQHF. The CDR3, as DNA: TGTGCCAGCAGCCAGGGCGGGACAGGGGGTCAGCCCCAGCATTTT.

This chain uses TRBV6-1 with TRBJ1-3; D not resolved. Germline CDR1 reads MNHNS; CDR2 reads SASEGT. This CDR3 contains 15 residues. Trimming removed 6 bases from V and 2 bases from J, with 14 bases in between. In DNA form, the CDR3 reads TGTGCCAGCAGCCAAGGTCCCCAGCCTGGAAACACCATATATTTT. As protein: CASSQGPQPGNTIYF.

The CDR3 spells CASSLEGREQETQYF. The CDR3 nucleotides are TGTGCCAGCAGCTTAGAGGGCAGGGAACAAGAGACCCAGTACTTC. The rearrangement links TRBV11-2 to TRBJ2-5; perhaps TRBD1 as D (5 bases). This CDR3 is built from 15 residues. V lost 0 bases to trimming and J lost 2 bases, with 10 bases between them. CDR1 and CDR2 (germline): SGHAT, FQNNGV.

This clone was found once. V gene TRBV5-4 combines with J gene TRBJ1-1, with unresolved D. V was cut by 0 bases and J by 1 base, with 7 bases left in between. The CDR3 extends over 14 amino acids. Germline values: CDR1 SGHNT, CDR2 YYREEE (reference sequence). CDR3: CASSLARANTEAFF. Written as DNA, the CDR3 is TGTGCCAGCAGCTTGGCCCGCGCGAACACTGAAGCTTTCTTT.

As regards this clone: At the DNA level, this CDR3 is encoded by other sequences in the same sample as well. The chain uses TRBV2 and TRBJ1-2; D is uncertain. The CDR3 has 13 residues. Trimming stripped 1 base from V and 1 base from J, with 4 bases between. In germline, CDR1 is SNHLY, CDR2 FYNNEI. As DNA, the CDR3 is TGTGCCAGCAGTGAAGAGGGTAACTATGGCTACACCTTC. This gives the protein CASSEEGNYGYTF.

Worth noting for this clone: At the DNA level, this CDR3 is encoded by other sequences in the same sample as well. CDR3 residues: CASRRDSLNTEAFF. The CDR3 nucleotides are TGTGCCAGCAGACGGGACAGCTTGAACACTGAAGCTTTCTTT. The rearrangement uses TRBV6-5 and TRBJ1-1, with 7 bases that match TRBD1. CDR3 length equals 14 residues. The junction had 4 bases not matched to a gene; V was cut back by 6 bases and J by 0 bases. Per germline, CDR1 MNHEY and CDR2 SVGAGI.

This clone came up once. The rearrangement joins TRBV5-1 to TRBJ2-1, with a weak D call TRBD1 (5 bases). Per germline, CDR1 SGHRS and CDR2 YFSETQ. Between the trimmed V and J ends, which lost 4 bases and 9 bases, there was a span of 14 bases. The CDR3 sequence is 13 residues long. Here the CDR3 reads CASSIPTAFEQFF. Written as DNA, the CDR3 is TGCGCCAGCAGCATCCCGACAGCTTTTGAGCAGTTCTTC.

This chain connects TRBV19 to TRBJ2-2; D not resolved. Trimming took 7 bases from V and 4 from J, leaving 13 bases between them. The CDR3 runs to 14 residues. From germline, CDR1 is LNHDA and CDR2 SQIVND (reference sequence). CDR3 protein: CASKVQKATGELFF. DNA for the CDR3: TGTGCCAGTAAGGTACAGAAGGCCACCGGGGAGCTGTTTTTT.

This chain joins TRBV6-6 and TRBJ2-1; maybe TRBD2 (5 bases). The CDR3 has 15 residues. V dropped 2 bases and J dropped 6 bases, with 14 bases sitting between them. CDR1 and CDR2 (germline): MNHNY, SVGAGI (reference sequence). CDR3 in DNA: TGTGCCAGCAGTTACCAGGTGAGCGGACGCAATGAGCAGTTCTTC. It specifies CASSYQVSGRNEQFF.

The chain is built from TRBV28 and TRBJ2-5; 7 bases are a match to TRBD1. CDR3 length equals 15 residues. The V gene's germline CDR1 is MDHEN and CDR2 SYDVKM. V lost 4 bases, J lost 5 bases, and 10 bases stayed unmatched. CDR3 DNA sequence: TGTGCCAGCAGTTCTCACAGGGGAACGCTGGAGACCCAGTACTTC. Encoded protein: CASSSHRGTLETQYF. Full variable domain (outside the CDR3, taken from reference TRBV28 and TRBJ2-5): DVKVTQSSRYLVKRTGEKVFLECVQDMDHENMFWYRQDPGLGLRLIYFSYDVKMKEKGDIPEGYSVSREKKERFSLILESASTNQTSMYLCASSSHRGTLETQYFGPGTRLLVL.

J is TRBJ2-2 and V is TRBV5-1, with TRBD2 as a possible D gene (6 bases). The CDR3 sequence is 18 residues long. Germline V CDR1 and CDR2: SGHRS, YFSETQ. V lost 1 base and J 2 bases, leaving 18 bases between the germline ends. CDR3 nucleotide sequence: TGCGCCAGCAGCTTGCAAACTCTCGGGACTCTAAACACCGGGGAGCTGTTTTTT. This translates into CASSLQTLGTLNTGELFF.

The chain joins TRBV6-5 to TRBJ2-5; D could derive from TRBD1 or TRBD2 (5 bases each). The CDR3 spans 15 residues. V lost 3 bases to trimming and J lost 0 bases, with 11 bases between them. Per the germline V gene, CDR1 is MNHEY and CDR2 is SVGAGI. CDR3 nucleotides: TGTGCCAGCAGTTATACCGGGGCTTACCAAGAGACCCAGTACTTC. Protein product: CASSYTGAYQETQYF.

V usage is TRBV5-1 and J usage is TRBJ2-2, with a tentative D call TRBD1 (5 bases). Germline V gives CDR1 SGHRS, CDR2 YFSETQ. This CDR3 region has 14 residues. With 2 bases removed from V and 5 bases from J, the gap between germline ends came to 10 bases. The CDR3 DNA reads as TGCGCCAGCAGCTTCACGGACACTACCGGGGAGCTGTTTTTT. Translated: CASSFTDTTGELFF.

The chain has TRBV5-4 and TRBJ2-1; 9 nucleotides align to TRBD2. The V segment lost 6 bases and the J segment 4 bases; nucleotides outside the gene matches: 8. The V gene's germline CDR1 is SGHNT and CDR2 YYREEE (reference sequence). The CDR3 loop spans 15 amino acids. CDR3 sequence (DNA): TGTGCCAGCACCCCCGGGACTAGCATATACAATGAGCAGTTCTTC. This codes for CASTPGTSIYNEQFF.

The chain links TRBV6-1 to TRBJ2-1; D is possibly TRBD1 or TRBD2 (5 bases each). The V and J ends lost 4 bases and 8 bases respectively, with 12 bases between them. In germline, CDR1 is MNHNS, CDR2 SASEGT. The CDR3 runs 13 residues. CDR3 nucleotides: TGTGCCAGCAGTGTCCCCCGGGACCATGAGCAGTTCTTC. It encodes CASSVPRDHEQFF.

This sequence joins TRBV5-6 and TRBJ1-2; D is unresolved. Trimming left V 3 bases short and J 3 bases short, with 12 bases between. Germline CDR1 reads SGHDT; CDR2 reads YYEEEE. The length of the CDR3 is 14 residues. In DNA, the CDR3 is TGTGCCAGCAGCTGGACGGACCGAGACTATGGCTACACCTTC. Amino acids: CASSWTDRDYGYTF.

This chain links TRBV2 with TRBJ1-3, with 8 bases fitting TRBD1. Germline V gene lookup returns CDR1 SNHLY and CDR2 FYNNEI. There are 16 residues in the CDR3. V was clipped by 6 bases and J by 0 bases; unmatched bases: 7. CDR3 sequence (DNA): TGTGCCAGCAGCCTACAGGGGGAAAGCTCTGGAAACACCATATATTTT. This encodes CASSLQGESSGNTIYF.

The chain uses TRBV10-3 and TRBJ1-3; a weak D match, TRBD1 (5 bases). Trimming removed 4 bases at V and 8 bases at J, with 9 bases between. Per germline, CDR1 ENHRY and CDR2 SYGVKD. The length of the CDR3 is 12 residues. CDR3 nucleotides: TGTGCCATCAGTGTAGCAGGGTACACCATATATTTT. It yields the protein CAISVAGYTIYF.

This chain connects TRBV4-3 to TRBJ2-1, with D tentatively TRBD1 (6 bases). This CDR3 spans 14 amino acids. V lost 0 bases to trimming and J lost 5 bases, with 8 bases between them. Germline V gene data show CDR1 as LGHNA and CDR2 as YSLEER. The CDR3, as DNA: TGCGCCAGCAGCCAAGAAGGGGGTAACAATGAGCAGTTCTTC. It codes for CASSQEGGNNEQFF.

The chain combines TRBV6-1 with TRBJ1-5; unclear D gene. In germline, CDR1 is MNHNS, CDR2 SASEGT. This CDR3 has 15 residues. V lost 6 bases to trimming and J lost 0 bases, with 12 bases between them. In nucleotides, the CDR3 is TGTGCCAGCAGCGCTGGCCTGAATAGCAATCAGCCCCAGCATTTT. It encodes CASSAGLNSNQPQHF.